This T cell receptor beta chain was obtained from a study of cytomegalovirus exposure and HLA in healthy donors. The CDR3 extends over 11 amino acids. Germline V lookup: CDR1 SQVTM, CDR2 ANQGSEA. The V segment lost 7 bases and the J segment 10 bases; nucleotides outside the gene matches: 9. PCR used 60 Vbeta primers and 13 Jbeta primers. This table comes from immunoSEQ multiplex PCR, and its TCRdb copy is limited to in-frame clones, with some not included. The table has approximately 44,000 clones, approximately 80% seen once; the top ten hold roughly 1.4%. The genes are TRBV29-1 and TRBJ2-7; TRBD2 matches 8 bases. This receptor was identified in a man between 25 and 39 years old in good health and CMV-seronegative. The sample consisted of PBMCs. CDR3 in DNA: TGCAGCGCCGGAAGTAGCGGGAATCAGTACTTC. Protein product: CSAGSSGNQYF.